This T cell receptor beta chain stems from a study of cytomegalovirus exposure and HLA in healthy donors. A multiplex PCR was run with 60 Vbeta primers and 13 Jbeta primers. TCRdb's copy holds only in-frame clones and misses some; the assay was immunoSEQ multiplex PCR. The repertoire has roughly 190,000 clones, roughly 80% of them found once; the top ten carry around 1.7%. Notes on this clone: Its matching antigen is unknown.

General observations from the study: For presence/absence analyses, sequencing depth was assumed to be roughly uniform across donors.

CDR3 length: 15 residues. Between the trimmed V and J ends, which lost 4 bases and 0 bases, there was a span of 10 bases. Germline-derived CDR1 and CDR2 are MDHEN and SYDVKM. The clonotype comes from a woman younger than 30 in good health and CMV-seronegative. The gene calls are TRBV28 and TRBJ1-3, with D unresolved. Sequences were obtained from PBMCs. In DNA, the CDR3 is TGTGCCAGCAGTTCCCCCCTCCCCTCTGGAAACACCATATATTTT. Protein product: CASSSPLPSGNTIYF. Together with reference TRBV28 and TRBJ1-3, the CDR3 gives the full variable domain: DVKVTQSSRYLVKRTGEKVFLECVQDMDHENMFWYRQDPGLGLRLIYFSYDVKMKEKGDIPEGYSVSREKKERFSLILESASTNQTSMYLCASSSPLPSGNTIYFGEGSWLTVV.